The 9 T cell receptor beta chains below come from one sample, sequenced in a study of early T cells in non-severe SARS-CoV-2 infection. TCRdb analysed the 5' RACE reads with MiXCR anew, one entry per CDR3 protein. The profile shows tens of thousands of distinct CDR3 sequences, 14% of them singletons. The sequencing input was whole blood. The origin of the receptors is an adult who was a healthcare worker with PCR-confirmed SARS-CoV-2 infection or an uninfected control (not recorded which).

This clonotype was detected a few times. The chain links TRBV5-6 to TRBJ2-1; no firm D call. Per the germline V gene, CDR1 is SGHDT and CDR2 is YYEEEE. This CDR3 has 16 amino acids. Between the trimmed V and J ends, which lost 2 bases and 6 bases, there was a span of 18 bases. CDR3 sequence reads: CASSLGKPIGFNEQFF. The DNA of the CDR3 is TGTGCCAGCAGCTTAGGCAAACCTATAGGGTTCAATGAGCAGTTCTTC.

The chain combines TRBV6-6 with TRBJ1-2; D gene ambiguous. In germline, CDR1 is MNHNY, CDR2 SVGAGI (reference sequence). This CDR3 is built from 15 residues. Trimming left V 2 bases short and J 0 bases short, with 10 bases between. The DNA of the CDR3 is TGTGCCAGCAGTTACGGCGGCAGCACTAACTATGGCTACACCTTC. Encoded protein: CASSYGGSTNYGYTF.

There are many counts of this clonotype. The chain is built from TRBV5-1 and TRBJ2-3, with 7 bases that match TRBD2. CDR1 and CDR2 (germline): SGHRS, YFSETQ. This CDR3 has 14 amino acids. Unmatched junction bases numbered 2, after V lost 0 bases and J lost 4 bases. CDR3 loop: CASSLGGGPDTQYF. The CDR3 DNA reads TGCGCCAGCAGCTTGGGCGGGGGACCAGATACGCAGTATTTT.

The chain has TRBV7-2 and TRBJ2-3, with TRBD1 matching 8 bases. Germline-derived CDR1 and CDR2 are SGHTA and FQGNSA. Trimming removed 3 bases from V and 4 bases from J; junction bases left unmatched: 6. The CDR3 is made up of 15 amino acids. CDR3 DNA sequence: TGTGCCAGCAGCTTGGACGGACAGGGAGCAGATACGCAGTATTTT. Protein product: CASSLDGQGADTQYF.

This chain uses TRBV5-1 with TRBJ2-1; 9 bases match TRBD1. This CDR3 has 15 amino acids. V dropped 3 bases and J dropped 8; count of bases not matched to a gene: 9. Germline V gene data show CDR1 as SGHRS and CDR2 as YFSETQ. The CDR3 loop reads CASSSGTGSFDEQFF. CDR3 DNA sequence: TGCGCCAGCAGCTCCGGGACAGGGAGCTTCGATGAGCAGTTCTTC.

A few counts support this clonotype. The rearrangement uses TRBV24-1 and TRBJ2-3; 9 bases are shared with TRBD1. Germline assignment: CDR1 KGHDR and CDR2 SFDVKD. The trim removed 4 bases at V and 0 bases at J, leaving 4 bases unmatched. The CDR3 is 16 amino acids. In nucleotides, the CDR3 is TGTGCCACCAGTGACTCAACAGGGGGCAGCACAGATACGCAGTATTTT. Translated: CATSDSTGGSTDTQYF.

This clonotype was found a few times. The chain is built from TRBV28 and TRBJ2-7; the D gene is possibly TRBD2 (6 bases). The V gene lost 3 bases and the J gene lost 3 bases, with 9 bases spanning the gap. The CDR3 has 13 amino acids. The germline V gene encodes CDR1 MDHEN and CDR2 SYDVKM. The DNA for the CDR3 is TGTGCCAGCAGTTTGCGGGAAGACTACGAGCAGTACTTC. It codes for CASSLREDYEQYF.

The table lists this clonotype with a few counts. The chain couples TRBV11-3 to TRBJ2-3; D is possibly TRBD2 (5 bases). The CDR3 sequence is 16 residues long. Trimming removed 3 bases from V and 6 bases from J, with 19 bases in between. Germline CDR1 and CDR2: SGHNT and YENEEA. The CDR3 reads CASSLGYGSAMDTQYF. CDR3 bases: TGTGCCAGCAGCTTGGGGTATGGTAGCGCTATGGATACGCAGTATTTT. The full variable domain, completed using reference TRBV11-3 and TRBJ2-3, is EAGVVQSPRYKIIEKKQPVAFWCNPISGHNTLYWYLQNLGQGPELLIRYENEEAVDDSQLPKDRFSAERLKGVDSTLKIQPAELGDSAVYLCASSLGYGSAMDTQYFGPGTRLTVL.

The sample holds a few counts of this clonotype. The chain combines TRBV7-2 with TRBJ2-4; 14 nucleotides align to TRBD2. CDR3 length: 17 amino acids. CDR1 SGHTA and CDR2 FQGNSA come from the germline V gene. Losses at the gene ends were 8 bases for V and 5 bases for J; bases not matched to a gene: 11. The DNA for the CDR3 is TGTGCCAGCCAACCGACTAGCGGGGGGGCCGGGCAAAACATTCAGTACTTC. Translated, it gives CASQPTSGGAGQNIQYF.